This T cell receptor (beta chain) was obtained from a study of patients and donors after allogeneic stem cell transplantation. This clonotype was seen only once. MiXCR was run by TCRdb on the RT-PCR reads, yielding one entry per CDR3 protein. The repertoire holds around 70,000 distinct CDR3 sequences, with approximately 25% as singletons. The germline gives CDR1 SGHDN, CDR2 FVKESK. This CDR3 is 16 amino acids long. V was pared by 1 base and J by 6 bases, with 16 bases between. This TCR was sampled from a human donor who was either an allogeneic HSCT recipient or a stem cell or donor lymphocyte infusion donor (not recorded which). It is not recorded whose cells these are; they may come from a transplant donor. The sequenced sample was blood, either unsorted or a sorted T cell fraction (not recorded which). The chain joins TRBV14 to TRBJ2-1; tentatively, D is TRBD2 (6 bases). CDR3 sequence reads: CASSQVYPLAFNEQFF. The CDR3 coding sequence is TGTGCCAGCAGCCAAGTCTACCCACTAGCATTCAATGAGCAGTTCTTC.